This TCR beta chain derives from a study of blood T cell repertoires in COVID-19. The assay was immunoSEQ multiplex PCR, and TCRdb's table has in-frame clones only and misses some. The sample includes 190,000 or so clones, around 89% seen only once; the top ten take around 8%. Sequenced: PBMCs or T cells enriched from blood (not recorded which). The source of this sequence is a young woman who had recovered from COVID-19.

The CDR3, as DNA: TGTGCCAGCAGCGCTCCCACAGGGGACGGGGACCAAGAGACCCAGTACTTC. Its protein is CASSAPTGDGDQETQYF. The chain combines TRBV9 with TRBJ2-5; 7 nucleotides agree with TRBD1. This CDR3 has 17 amino acids. V lost 3 bases to trimming and J lost 0 bases; unmatched junction nucleotides: 11. CDR1 SGDLS and CDR2 YYNGEE come from the germline V gene.